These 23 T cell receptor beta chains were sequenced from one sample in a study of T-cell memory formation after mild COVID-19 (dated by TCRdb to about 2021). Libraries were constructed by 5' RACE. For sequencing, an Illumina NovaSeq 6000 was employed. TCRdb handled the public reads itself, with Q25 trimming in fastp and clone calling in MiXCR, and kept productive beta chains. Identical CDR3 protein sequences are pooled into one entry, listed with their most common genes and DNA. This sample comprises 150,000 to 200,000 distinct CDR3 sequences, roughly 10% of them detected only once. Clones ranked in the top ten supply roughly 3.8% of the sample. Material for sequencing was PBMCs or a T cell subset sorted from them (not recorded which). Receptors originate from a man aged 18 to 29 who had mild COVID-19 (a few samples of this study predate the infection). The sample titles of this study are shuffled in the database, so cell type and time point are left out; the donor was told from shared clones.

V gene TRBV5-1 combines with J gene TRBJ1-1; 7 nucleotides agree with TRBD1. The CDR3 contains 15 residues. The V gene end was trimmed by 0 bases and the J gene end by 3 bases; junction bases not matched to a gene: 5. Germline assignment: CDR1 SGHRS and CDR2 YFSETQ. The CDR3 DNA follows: TGCGCCAGCAGCTTGGCTGACAGGGTGGACACTGAAGCTTTCTTT. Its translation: CASSLADRVDTEAFF. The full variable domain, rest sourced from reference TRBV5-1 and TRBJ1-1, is KAGVTQTPRYLIKTRGQQVTLSCSPISGHRSVSWYQQTPGQGLQFLFEYFSETQRNKGNFPGRFSGRQFSNSRSEMNVSTLELGDSALYLCASSLADRVDTEAFFGQGTRLTVV.

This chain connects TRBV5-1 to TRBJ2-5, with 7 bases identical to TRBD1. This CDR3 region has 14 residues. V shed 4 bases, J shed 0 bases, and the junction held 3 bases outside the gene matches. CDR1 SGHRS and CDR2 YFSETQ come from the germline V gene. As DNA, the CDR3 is TGCGCCAGCAGCCTGGGACAGTACCAAGAGACCCAGTACTTC. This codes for CASSLGQYQETQYF.

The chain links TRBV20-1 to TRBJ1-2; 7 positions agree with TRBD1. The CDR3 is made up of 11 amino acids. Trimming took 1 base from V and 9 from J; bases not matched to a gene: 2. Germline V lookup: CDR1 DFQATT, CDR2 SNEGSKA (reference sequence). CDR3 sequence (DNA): TGCAGTGCTAGAGGACAGGGAAGCTACACCTTC. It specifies CSARGQGSYTF.

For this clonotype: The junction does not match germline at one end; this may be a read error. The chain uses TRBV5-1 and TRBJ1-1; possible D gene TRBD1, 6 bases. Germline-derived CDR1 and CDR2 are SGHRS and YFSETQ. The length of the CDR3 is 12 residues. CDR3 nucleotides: TGCGCCAGCAGCTTGGGGGGGCAGGAAGATTTCTTT. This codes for CASSLGGQEDFF.

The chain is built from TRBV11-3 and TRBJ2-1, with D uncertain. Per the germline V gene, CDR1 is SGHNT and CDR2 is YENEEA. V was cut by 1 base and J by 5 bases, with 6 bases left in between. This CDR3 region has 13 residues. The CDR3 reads CASSLGPNNEQFF. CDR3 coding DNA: TGTGCCAGCAGCTTAGGCCCGAACAATGAGCAGTTCTTC.

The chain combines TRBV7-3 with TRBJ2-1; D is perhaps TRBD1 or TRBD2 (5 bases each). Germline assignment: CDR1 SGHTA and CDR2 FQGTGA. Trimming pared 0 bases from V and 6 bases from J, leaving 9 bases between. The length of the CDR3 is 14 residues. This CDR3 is CASSLTGTSNEQFF. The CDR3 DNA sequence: TGTGCCAGCAGCTTAACTGGGACGAGCAATGAGCAGTTCTTC.

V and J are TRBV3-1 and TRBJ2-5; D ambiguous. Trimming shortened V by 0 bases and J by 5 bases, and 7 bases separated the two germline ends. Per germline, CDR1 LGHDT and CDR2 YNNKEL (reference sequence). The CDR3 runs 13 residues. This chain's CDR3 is CASSQDQSETQYF. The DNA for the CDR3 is TGTGCCAGCAGCCAAGATCAGTCCGAGACCCAGTACTTC.

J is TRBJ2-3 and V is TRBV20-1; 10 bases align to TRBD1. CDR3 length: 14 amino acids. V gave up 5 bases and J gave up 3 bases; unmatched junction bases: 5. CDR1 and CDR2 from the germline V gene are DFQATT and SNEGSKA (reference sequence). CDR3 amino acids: CSAQPGQGTDTQYF. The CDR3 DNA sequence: TGCAGTGCTCAACCGGGACAGGGGACAGATACGCAGTATTTT.

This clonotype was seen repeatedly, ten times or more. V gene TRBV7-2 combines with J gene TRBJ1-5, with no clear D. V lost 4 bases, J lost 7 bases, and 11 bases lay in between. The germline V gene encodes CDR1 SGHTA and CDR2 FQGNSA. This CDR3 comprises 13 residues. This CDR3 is CASSSEFGQPQHF. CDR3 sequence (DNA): TGTGCCAGCAGCTCCGAATTCGGCCAGCCCCAGCATTTT. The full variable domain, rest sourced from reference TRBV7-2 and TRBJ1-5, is GAGVSQSPSNKVTEKGKDVELRCDPISGHTALYWYRQSLGQGLEFLIYFQGNSAPDKSGLPSDRFSAERTGGSVSTLTIQRTQQEDSAVYLCASSSEFGQPQHFGDGTRLSIL.

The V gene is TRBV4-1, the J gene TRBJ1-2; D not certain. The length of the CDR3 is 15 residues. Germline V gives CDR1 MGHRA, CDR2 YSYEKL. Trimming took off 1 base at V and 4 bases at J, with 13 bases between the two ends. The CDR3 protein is CASSQALPGPYGYTF. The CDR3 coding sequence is TGCGCCAGCAGCCAAGCCCTTCCAGGTCCCTATGGCTACACCTTC.

The CDR3 sequence is CSAALVADQPQHF. The CDR3 bases are TGCAGTGCTGCCCTGGTGGCGGATCAGCCCCAGCATTTT. V and J are TRBV20-1 and TRBJ1-5; D is undetermined. Looked up from germline, CDR1 is DFQATT and CDR2 is SNEGSKA (reference sequence). The CDR3 loop spans 13 amino acids. Trimming took 5 bases from V and 5 from J, leaving 13 bases between them.

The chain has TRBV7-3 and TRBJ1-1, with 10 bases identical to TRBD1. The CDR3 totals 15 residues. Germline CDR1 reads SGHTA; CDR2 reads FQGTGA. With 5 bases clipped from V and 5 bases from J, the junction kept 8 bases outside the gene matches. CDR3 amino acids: CASSADRGSGTEAFF. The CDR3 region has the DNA TGTGCCAGCAGCGCGGACAGGGGGTCGGGGACTGAAGCTTTCTTT.

CDR3 loop: CASSLATGSGYTF. CDR3 bases: TGTGCCAGCAGCTTAGCCACAGGGAGTGGCTACACCTTC. The chain has TRBV7-2 and TRBJ1-2; D may be TRBD1 (6 bases). The germline V gene encodes CDR1 SGHTA and CDR2 FQGNSA. V was cut by 0 bases and J by 7 bases, with 9 bases left in between. The CDR3 spans 13 residues.

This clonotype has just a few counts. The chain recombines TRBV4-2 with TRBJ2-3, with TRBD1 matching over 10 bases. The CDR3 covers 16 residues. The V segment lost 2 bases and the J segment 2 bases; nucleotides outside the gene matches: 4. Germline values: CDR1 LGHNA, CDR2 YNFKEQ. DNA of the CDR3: TGTGCCAGCAGCCAACCCGGGACAGGGGACACAGATACGCAGTATTTT. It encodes CASSQPGTGDTDTQYF.

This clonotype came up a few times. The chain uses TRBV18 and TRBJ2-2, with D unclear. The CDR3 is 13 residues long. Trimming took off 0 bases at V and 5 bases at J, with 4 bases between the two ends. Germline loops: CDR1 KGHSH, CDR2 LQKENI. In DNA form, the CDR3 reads TGTGCCAGCTCACCACCGGGAACCGGGGAGCTGTTTTTT. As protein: CASSPPGTGELFF. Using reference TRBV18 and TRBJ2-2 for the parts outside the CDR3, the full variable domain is NAGVMQNPRHLVRRRGQEARLRCSPMKGHSHVYWYRQLPEEGLKFMVYLQKENIIDESGMPKERFSAEFPKEGPSILRIQQVVRGDSAAYFCASSPPGTGELFFGEGSRLTVL.

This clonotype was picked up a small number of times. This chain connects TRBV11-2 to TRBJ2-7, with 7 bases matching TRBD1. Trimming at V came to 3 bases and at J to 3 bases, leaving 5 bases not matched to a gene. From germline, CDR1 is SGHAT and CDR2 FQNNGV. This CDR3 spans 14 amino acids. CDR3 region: CASSLTRGNYEQYF. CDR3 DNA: TGTGCCAGCAGCTTGACCAGGGGGAACTACGAGCAGTACTTC.

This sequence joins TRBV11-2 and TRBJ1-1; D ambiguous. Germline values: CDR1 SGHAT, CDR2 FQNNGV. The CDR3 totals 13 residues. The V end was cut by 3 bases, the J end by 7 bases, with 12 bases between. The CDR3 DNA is TGTGCCAGCAGCTTGACCCCGAGCGGTGAAGCTTTCTTT. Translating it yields CASSLTPSGEAFF.

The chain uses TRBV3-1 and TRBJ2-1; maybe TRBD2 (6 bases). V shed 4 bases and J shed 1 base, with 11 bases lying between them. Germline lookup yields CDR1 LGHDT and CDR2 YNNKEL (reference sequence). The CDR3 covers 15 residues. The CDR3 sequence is CASSRLAASYNEQFF. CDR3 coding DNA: TGTGCCAGCAGCCGTTTAGCGGCGTCCTACAATGAGCAGTTCTTC.

This chain's CDR3 is CASSQGGARRLNTEAFF. As DNA, the CDR3 is TGCGCCAGCAGCCAGGGAGGGGCACGGAGATTGAACACTGAAGCTTTCTTT. The chain combines TRBV4-1 with TRBJ1-1, with D maybe TRBD1 (5 bases). Germline CDR1 MGHRA, CDR2 YSYEKL. Trimming took off 3 bases at V and 0 bases at J, with 17 bases between the two ends. CDR3 length equals 17 residues.

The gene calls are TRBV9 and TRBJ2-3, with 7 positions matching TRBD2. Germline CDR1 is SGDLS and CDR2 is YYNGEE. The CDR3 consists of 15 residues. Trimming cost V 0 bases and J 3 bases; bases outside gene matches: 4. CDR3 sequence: CASSVEPAGTDTQYF. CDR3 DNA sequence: TGTGCCAGCAGCGTAGAACCAGCGGGGACAGATACGCAGTATTTT.

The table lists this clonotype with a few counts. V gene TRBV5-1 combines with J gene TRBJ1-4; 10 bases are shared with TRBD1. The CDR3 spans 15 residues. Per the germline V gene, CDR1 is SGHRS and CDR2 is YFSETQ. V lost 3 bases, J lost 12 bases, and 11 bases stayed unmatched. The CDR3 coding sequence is TGCGCCAGCAGCTCCGGGACAGGGGAGTTCGCAGAACTGTTTTTT. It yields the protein CASSSGTGEFAELFF.

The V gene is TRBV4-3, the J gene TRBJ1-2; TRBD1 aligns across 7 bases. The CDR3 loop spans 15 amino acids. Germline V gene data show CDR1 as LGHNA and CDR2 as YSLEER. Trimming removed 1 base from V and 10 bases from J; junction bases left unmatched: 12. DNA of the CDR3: TGCGCCAGCAGCCAAGGCGGGCTGACAGGGCTACCCTACACCTTC. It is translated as CASSQGGLTGLPYTF.

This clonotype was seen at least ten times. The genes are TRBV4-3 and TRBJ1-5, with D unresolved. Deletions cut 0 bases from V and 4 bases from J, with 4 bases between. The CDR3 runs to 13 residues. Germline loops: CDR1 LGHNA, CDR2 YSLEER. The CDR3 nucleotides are TGCGCCAGCAGCCAAGATCCTAATCAGCCCCAGCATTTT. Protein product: CASSQDPNQPQHF.